This record covers a single T cell receptor (beta chain). The source of the sample is a study of technical replicates of blood from a handful of donors. The junction had 11 bases not matched to a gene; V was cut back by 4 bases and J by 7 bases. The CDR3 length is 15 residues. The germline CDR1 and CDR2 sequences are SGHKS and YYEKEE (reference sequence). Profiling relied on immunoSEQ multiplex PCR, and the TCRdb table lists in-frame clones only, not all of them. The table includes 60,000 to 85,000 clones, 94% detected once. Sequencing was done on a sample of T cells isolated from PBMCs. This chain links TRBV5-5 with TRBJ2-1, with 7 nucleotides matching TRBD1. This receptor was obtained from a human donor in good health. The CDR3 loop reads CASSPRGNLGNEQFF. For the CDR3, the DNA is TGTGCCAGCAGCCCCAGGGGGAACCTCGGGAATGAGCAGTTCTTC.